This T cell receptor (beta chain) was sequenced for a study of naive and memory T cell subsets. CD8 T cells were positively selected from what remained after CD4 positive selection. The sample holds many counts of this clonotype. Two oligonucleotides, mixed equimolar, formed the beta constant-region primer covering TRBC1 and TRBC2. One entry per CDR3 protein, called by TCRdb with MiXCR from the UMI-ligation and nested PCR reads. Of 130,000 to 150,000 distinct CDR3 sequences in the sample, about a sixth are singletons; the top ten hold just over 0.14%. CDR3 size: 16 residues. The germline V gene encodes CDR1 DFQATT and CDR2 SNEGSKA (reference sequence). V dropped 5 bases and J dropped 3 bases, with 22 bases sitting between them.

The chain employs TRBV20-1 and TRBJ1-1, with a weak D call TRBD1 (6 bases). The clonotype comes from a human donor in good health. The sample consisted of naive CD4+ T cells from blood. This chain's CDR3 is CSAGGGSQGLDTEAFF. CDR3 nucleotides: TGCAGTGCTGGTGGGGGTAGTCAGGGGCTGGACACTGAAGCTTTCTTT.